Below, 26 T cell receptor beta chains from the same sample are listed, as sequenced in a study of blood T cells in healthy people across ages. Next came a second PCR, run for about 6 to 12 cycles, which used a sample-barcoded 5' primer along with a J-beta primer mix. MiXCR was run by TCRdb on the 5' RACE reads, yielding one entry per CDR3 protein. The table includes hundreds of thousands of distinct CDR3 sequences, 32% detected once. The sequenced material came from blood. All receptors come from a woman aged 80 or older in good health.

This clonotype was seen a handful of times. The chain's CDR3 is CAARANANTGELFF. In DNA, the CDR3 is TGTGCCGCCCGGGCAAACGCGAACACCGGGGAGCTGTTTTTT. V and J are TRBV30 and TRBJ2-2, with no clear D. The CDR3 is made up of 14 amino acids. Per germline, CDR1 GTSNPN and CDR2 SVGIG (reference sequence). V was trimmed by 8 bases and J by 0 bases, leaving 13 bases between them.

This clonotype was seen a handful of times. Being one base from a much bigger clone, this may be a read error. The CDR3, as DNA: TGTGCCAGCAGTTCCAATACCGGAGAGACCCAGTACTTC. This codes for CASSSNTGETQYF. The genes are TRBV12-3 or TRBV12-4 and TRBJ2-5; D uncertain. This CDR3 comprises 13 residues. Trimming stripped 4 bases from V and 4 bases from J, with 10 bases between.

This clonotype was counted many times. The chain couples TRBV7-2 to TRBJ2-7; TRBD1 agrees at 8 bases. Germline assignment: CDR1 SGHTA and CDR2 FQGNSA. The CDR3 is 15 amino acids. The V and J ends lost 3 bases and 3 bases, in that order; junction bases with no gene match: 7. The CDR3 region has the DNA TGTGCCAGCAGCTTGAGCCGGGACAGGCTCTACGAGCAGTACTTC. Its translation: CASSLSRDRLYEQYF. Full variable domain (missing parts from reference TRBV7-2 and TRBJ2-7): GAGVSQSPSNKVTEKGKDVELRCDPISGHTALYWYRQSLGQGLEFLIYFQGNSAPDKSGLPSDRFSAERTGGSVSTLTIQRTQQEDSAVYLCASSLSRDRLYEQYFGPGTRLTVT.

This sequence joins TRBV29-1 and TRBJ2-1; the D call may be TRBD1 or TRBD2 (5 bases each). The CDR3 is 14 amino acids. The germline CDR1 and CDR2 sequences are SQVTM and ANQGSEA. Trimming removed 8 bases from V and 6 bases from J, with 20 bases in between. CDR3 sequence: CSCCLRKRGNEQFF. CDR3 sequence (DNA): TGCAGCTGTTGCTTGAGGAAGAGGGGCAATGAGCAGTTCTTC.

This clonotype turned up a few times. This chain uses TRBV6-5 with TRBJ1-5, with D maybe TRBD1 (6 bases). Trimming stripped 6 bases from V and 4 bases from J, with 13 bases between. Germline V CDR1 and CDR2: MNHEY, SVGAGI. The CDR3 is 14 residues long. The CDR3 here is CASSPGGPNQPQHF. CDR3 nucleotides: TGTGCCAGCAGCCCCGGGGGGCCGAATCAGCCCCAGCATTTT.

This clonotype was observed a few times. This clone may be a read error of a much larger clone one base away. The V and J genes are TRBV12-3 or TRBV12-4 and TRBJ2-1, with 8 bases lining up with TRBD2. The CDR3 has 14 amino acids. V lost 3 bases and J lost 10; bases outside the gene matches: 8. The CDR3 reads CASSFGGGYSEQFF. The CDR3 coding sequence is TGTGCCAGCAGTTTTGGCGGGGGGTACTCCGAGCAGTTCTTC.

The gene calls are TRBV7-9 and TRBJ2-5; 15 nucleotides line up with TRBD2. The V segment lost 3 bases and the J segment 1 base; nucleotides outside the gene matches: 12. Germline CDR1 and CDR2: SEHNR and FQNEAQ (reference sequence). The CDR3 loop spans 20 amino acids. The CDR3 here is CASSFPPGTSGRTLQETQYF. In nucleotides, the CDR3 is TGTGCCAGCAGCTTTCCCCCCGGGACTAGCGGGAGGACCCTCCAAGAGACCCAGTACTTC.

This clonotype was recorded at least ten times. V is TRBV30 and J is TRBJ2-7; 7 positions agree with TRBD2. The CDR3 length is 15 residues. Germline CDR1 reads GTSNPN; CDR2 reads SVGIG (reference sequence). V was pared by 1 base and J by 2 bases, with 8 bases of the junction left unmatched. The CDR3 DNA sequence: TGTGCCTGGAGTGGACGGGGGGACCCCACCTACGAGCAGTACTTC. This encodes CAWSGRGDPTYEQYF.

As for this clonotype: A single base separates this from a much larger clone, so it may be a read error. The J gene is TRBJ2-1, the V gene TRBV10-3; no clear D. The CDR3 sequence is 11 residues long. Germline loops: CDR1 ENHRY, CDR2 SYGVKD. In DNA, the CDR3 is TGTGCCGCCCGGATCTACTATGAGCAGTTCTTC. Its protein product is CAARIYYEQFF.

At least ten counts were recorded for this clonotype. The V gene is TRBV18, the J gene TRBJ1-2; D ambiguous. V was cut by 6 bases and J by 7 bases, with 15 bases left in between. In germline, CDR1 is KGHSH, CDR2 LQKENI. CDR3 length: 13 residues. CDR3: CASSPQAEGGYTF. The CDR3 DNA is TGTGCCAGCTCGCCCCAGGCGGAGGGTGGCTACACCTTC.

Ten or more counts support this clonotype. This rearrangement joins TRBV20-1 to TRBJ1-4; the D gene is possibly TRBD1 (6 bases). V lost 3 bases and J 7 bases, leaving 15 bases between the germline ends. The CDR3 length is 14 residues. The germline gives CDR1 DFQATT, CDR2 SNEGSKA (reference sequence). CDR3 loop: CSARRTQGGEKLFF. CDR3 bases: TGCAGTGCTAGGCGTACCCAAGGGGGTGAAAAACTGTTTTTT.

This clonotype was detected many times. The CDR3 nucleotides are TGTGCCAGTAGAGATTCACCGGGACAGATACTTAACATTCAGTACTTC. The encoded protein is CASRDSPGQILNIQYF. V gene TRBV19 combines with J gene TRBJ2-4; 7 positions match TRBD1. J lost 7 bases, V lost 6 bases, and 15 bases had no gene match. The V gene's germline CDR1 is LNHDA and CDR2 SQIVND (reference sequence). The CDR3 extends over 16 amino acids.

This clonotype was detected many times. CDR3 sequence (DNA): TGTGCCAGCAGCCCACCGGTGGGACAGGGGGCTTACAATGAGCAGTTCTTC. This sequence encodes CASSPPVGQGAYNEQFF. V and J are TRBV14 and TRBJ2-1, with 12 nucleotides matching TRBD1. Germline-derived CDR1 and CDR2 are SGHDN and FVKESK. This CDR3 spans 17 amino acids. V dropped 4 bases and J dropped 4; count of bases not matched to a gene: 8.

As for this clonotype: A much larger clone is a single base away; this may be a read error. The chain links TRBV5-6 to TRBJ2-7; D possibly corresponds to TRBD1 (6 bases). The germline V gene encodes CDR1 SGHDT and CDR2 YYEEEE. The CDR3 is 12 residues long. V was pared by 5 bases and J by 7 bases, with 13 bases between. The CDR3 protein is CASRIIGGEQYF. The DNA of the CDR3 is TGTGCCAGCAGGATTATAGGGGGTGAGCAGTACTTC.

V gene TRBV6-2 or TRBV6-3 combines with J gene TRBJ2-1; no clear D gene. The CDR3 spans 13 residues. Germline V lookup: CDR1 MNHEY, CDR2 SVGEGT. Trimming cost V 3 bases and J 3 bases, with 6 bases left between them. CDR3 amino acids: CASSYGDYNEQFF. CDR3 sequence (DNA): TGTGCCAGCAGTTATGGCGACTACAATGAGCAGTTCTTC.

This clonotype is a singleton in its sample. It may be a read error: a sequence one base away is much more abundant. The chain has TRBV6-1 and TRBJ2-7; D remains unclear. The tail of the sequence fits TRBJ2-5 better, so the J call may be wrong. CDR1 is MNHNS, CDR2 SASEGT, per germline. The CDR3 consists of 12 residues. CDR3: CASSEDRKTQYF. CDR3 nucleotides: TGTGCCAGCAGTGAAGATAGGAAGACCCAGTACTTC.

The sample holds many counts of this clonotype. The chain uses TRBV24-1 and TRBJ2-5; 8 bases fit TRBD1. The CDR3 has 15 amino acids. Germline CDR1 and CDR2: KGHDR and SFDVKD. With 4 bases clipped from V and 4 bases from J, the junction kept 7 bases outside the gene matches. The CDR3 here is CATSDTGQGRETQYF. DNA for the CDR3: TGTGCCACCAGTGACACCGGACAGGGCCGAGAGACCCAGTACTTC.

In this sample, this clonotype turned up many times. V is TRBV10-3 and J is TRBJ2-7; D is uncertain. The V and J ends lost 3 bases and 3 bases respectively, with 3 bases between them. The CDR3 is 11 residues long. Germline lookup yields CDR1 ENHRY and CDR2 SYGVKD. The CDR3 DNA reads as TGTGCCATCAGTGATTACTACGAGCAGTACTTC. It codes for CAISDYYEQYF.

This clonotype was counted ten times or more. The chain joins TRBV6-5 to TRBJ2-7; 7 bases align to TRBD2. The CDR3 extends over 14 amino acids. Unmatched junction bases numbered 11, after V lost 10 bases and J lost 2 bases. Germline lookup yields CDR1 MNHEY and CDR2 SVGAGI. The CDR3 spells CATSPGGNPYEQYF. The CDR3 nucleotides read TGTGCCACCTCCCCCGGGGGGAACCCCTACGAGCAGTACTTC.

V usage is TRBV12-3 or TRBV12-4 and J usage is TRBJ2-3; 10 nucleotides match TRBD2. J lost 6 bases, V lost 6 bases, and 6 bases had no gene match. This CDR3 spans 14 amino acids. The CDR3 DNA sequence: TGTGCCAGCAGACCGGGACTAGCGATCGATACGCAGTATTTT. Encoded protein: CASRPGLAIDTQYF.

This clonotype has at least ten counts. The rearrangement joins TRBV20-1 to TRBJ2-1; the D gene is possibly TRBD2 (6 bases). Trimming removed 0 bases from V and 10 bases from J, with 16 bases in between. Germline V gene lookup returns CDR1 DFQATT and CDR2 SNEGSKA (reference sequence). The CDR3 spans 14 residues. CDR3 in amino acids: CSARDSGLQREQFF. As DNA, the CDR3 is TGCAGTGCTAGAGATAGCGGCTTGCAGAGGGAGCAGTTCTTC.

There are many counts of this clonotype. This chain connects TRBV28 to TRBJ2-3, with 10 bases identical to TRBD2. J lost 7 bases, V lost 8 bases, and 9 bases had no gene match. This CDR3 contains 14 residues. Germline assignment: CDR1 MDHEN and CDR2 SYDVKM. The CDR3 DNA is TGTGCCAGCTTAAGCGGGGGGGTGGGGAATACGCAGTATTTT. Residues: CASLSGGVGNTQYF.

This clonotype appeared many times. The V gene is TRBV6-2 or TRBV6-3, the J gene TRBJ2-1; TRBD1 matches 9 bases. The germline gives CDR1 MNHEY, CDR2 SVGEGT. J gave up 4 bases and V 7 bases, and 5 bases lay outside the gene matches. The CDR3 is 14 residues long. CDR3 coding DNA: TGTGCCAGCATCCAGACAGGGGGTTACAATGAGCAGTTCTTC. The encoded protein is CASIQTGGYNEQFF.

Only a few counts were recorded for this clonotype. Just one base apart from a much larger clone, this may be a read error. The chain's CDR3 is CASSFRSTDNEQYF. Here the CDR3 DNA reads TGTGCCAGCAGTTTTCGATCGACCGACAATGAGCAGTACTTC. The chain employs TRBV28 and TRBJ2-7; D not resolved. Germline V gene lookup returns CDR1 MDHEN and CDR2 SYDVKM. V was clipped by 3 bases and J by 7 bases, with 16 bases between them. The length of the CDR3 is 14 residues.

This clonotype was counted ten times or more. The rearrangement joins TRBV20-1 to TRBJ1-2; maybe TRBD1 (5 bases). CDR1 is DFQATT, CDR2 SNEGSKA, per germline (reference sequence). Trimming stripped 0 bases from V and 1 base from J, with 12 bases between. The CDR3 totals 15 residues. The CDR3 protein is CSARERGRFNYGYTF. Written as DNA, the CDR3 is TGCAGTGCTAGAGAGAGGGGCAGGTTTAACTATGGCTACACCTTC.

This clonotype has just a few counts. The chain carries TRBV5-1 and TRBJ2-1; TRBD2 might be the D (6 bases). V lost 4 bases and J 3 bases, leaving 8 bases between the germline ends. The CDR3 sequence is 13 residues long. Germline CDR1 SGHRS, CDR2 YFSETQ. The CDR3 reads CASSGTDYNEQFF. The CDR3 region has the DNA TGCGCCAGCAGCGGGACTGACTACAATGAGCAGTTCTTC.